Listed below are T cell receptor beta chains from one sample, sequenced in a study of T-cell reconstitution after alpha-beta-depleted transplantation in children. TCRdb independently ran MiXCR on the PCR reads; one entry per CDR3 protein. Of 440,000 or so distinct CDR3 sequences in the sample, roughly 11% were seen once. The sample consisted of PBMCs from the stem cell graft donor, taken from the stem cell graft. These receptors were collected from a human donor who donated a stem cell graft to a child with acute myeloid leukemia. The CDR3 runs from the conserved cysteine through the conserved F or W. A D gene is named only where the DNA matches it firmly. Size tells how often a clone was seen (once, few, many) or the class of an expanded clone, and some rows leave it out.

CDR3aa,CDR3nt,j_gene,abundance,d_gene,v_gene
CASSQTDRGLWWYGYTF,TGCGCCAGCAGCCAGACGGACAGGGGGCTCTGGTGGTATGGCTACACCTTC,TRBJ1-2,.,TRBD1,TRBV4-1
CASSLGGSSSGNTIYF,TGTGCCAGCAGCTTAGGCGGCAGCTCCTCTGGAAACACCATATATTTT,TRBJ1-3,.,.,TRBV7-9
CASDDANTGELFF,TGTGCCAGCGATGACGCGAACACCGGGGAGCTGTTTTTT,TRBJ2-2,many,.,TRBV9
CASGPRPGETQYF,TGTGCCAGCGGACCGCGGCCCGGGGAGACCCAGTACTTC,TRBJ2-5,.,.,TRBV25-1
CSAGRRDRPQETQYF,TGCAGTGCTGGAAGGCGGGACAGGCCCCAAGAGACCCAGTACTTC,TRBJ2-5,.,TRBD1,TRBV20-1
CASSKRLAGEYNEQFF,TGTGCCAGCAGCAAACGACTAGCGGGAGAGTACAATGAGCAGTTCTTC,TRBJ2-1,.,TRBD2,TRBV7-9
CASSSDRGFGYTF,TGTGCCAGCAGTTCCGACAGGGGATTTGGCTACACCTTC,TRBJ1-2,few,TRBD1,TRBV12-3/TRBV12-4
CASSPQGGTNYGYTF,TGTGCCAGCAGCCCCCAGGGGGGGACTAACTATGGCTACACCTTC,TRBJ1-2,.,TRBD1,TRBV7-9
CSATDRRVSTDTQYF,TGCAGTGCGACGGACAGACGAGTTAGCACAGATACGCAGTATTTT,TRBJ2-3,.,.,TRBV20-1
CASSQGGLAADEQYF,TGCGCCAGCAGCCAAGGGGGACTAGCGGCTGACGAGCAGTACTTC,TRBJ2-7,few,TRBD2,TRBV4-3
CASSFFFSSGSYNEQFF,TGCGCCAGCAGCTTCTTTTTCTCTAGCGGGAGCTACAATGAGCAGTTCTTC,TRBJ2-1,.,TRBD2,TRBV5-1
CAWRYRDINTGELFF,TGTGCCTGGCGTTACCGGGATATTAACACCGGGGAGCTGTTTTTT,TRBJ2-2,.,.,TRBV30
CASSQAAGVTYNEQFF,TGTGCCAGCAGCCAAGCGGCGGGGGTCACCTACAATGAGCAGTTCTTC,TRBJ2-1,.,TRBD2,TRBV3-1